These 17 T cell receptor beta chains originate from one sample sequenced in a study of cytomegalovirus exposure and HLA in healthy donors. Clones were read by immunoSEQ multiplex PCR, and TCRdb kept only the in-frame ones, dropping some. The sample has over 60,000 clones; around 96% are singletons. Sequencing input: PBMCs. These receptors were taken from a young man in good health and CMV-seronegative.

This clone came up once. The chain links TRBV6-1 to TRBJ1-2; 9 bases align to TRBD1. In germline, CDR1 is MNHNS, CDR2 SASEGT. The junction had 9 bases not matched to a gene; V was cut back by 0 bases and J by 7 bases. This CDR3 has 16 residues. The CDR3 loop is CASSEAGDRAKGGYTF. CDR3 nucleotide sequence: TGTGCCAGCAGTGAAGCGGGGGACAGGGCGAAAGGTGGCTACACCTTC.

The chain employs TRBV5-1 and TRBJ2-5; 9 bases match TRBD1. Germline CDR1 and CDR2: SGHRS and YFSETQ. The CDR3 contains 15 residues. Unmatched junction bases numbered 5, after V lost 4 bases and J lost 1 base. The CDR3: CASSQTGGFQETQYF. The CDR3 nucleotides read TGCGCCAGCAGCCAGACAGGGGGATTCCAAGAGACCCAGTACTTC.

This rearrangement joins TRBV29-1 to TRBJ2-5; a weak D match, TRBD1 (6 bases). Trimming took off 1 base at V and 5 bases at J, with 11 bases between the two ends. The V gene's germline CDR1 is SQVTM and CDR2 ANQGSEA. CDR3 length equals 13 residues. CDR3 region: CSVEAGVWETQYF. The CDR3 nucleotides read TGCAGCGTTGAAGCAGGGGTTTGGGAGACCCAGTACTTC.

The chain links TRBV28 to TRBJ1-1; D might be TRBD1 (5 bases). V was trimmed by 7 bases and J by 11 bases, leaving 14 bases between them. This CDR3 region has 11 residues. The V gene's germline CDR1 is MDHEN and CDR2 SYDVKM. The DNA of the CDR3 is TGTGCCAGCACCGCGGGGGGTAACGCTTTCTTT. The encoded protein is CASTAGGNAFF.

This clone was found once. The chain uses TRBV5-5 and TRBJ2-7; the match to TRBD2 covers 7 bases. V shed 7 bases and J 3 bases; nucleotides not matched to a gene: 10. This CDR3 comprises 14 residues. The germline gives CDR1 SGHKS, CDR2 YYEKEE (reference sequence). CDR3 nucleotides: TGTGCCAGCTCTCCCCCGCGGGGGAACTACGAGCAGTACTTC. Translating gives CASSPPRGNYEQYF. Full variable domain (missing parts from reference TRBV5-5 and TRBJ2-7): DAGVTQSPTHLIKTRGQQVTLRCSPISGHKSVSWYQQVLGQGPQFIFQYYEKEERGRGNFPDRFSARQFPNYSSELNVNALLLGDSALYLCASSPPRGNYEQYFGPGTRLTVT.

The chain employs TRBV6-5 and TRBJ1-4, with a weak D call TRBD1 (6 bases). Trimming took off 4 bases at V and 4 bases at J, with 10 bases between the two ends. The CDR3 is 14 residues long. Germline CDR1 MNHEY, CDR2 SVGAGI. CDR3 DNA: TGTGCCAGCAGTTCTCAACAGGGTAATGAAAAACTGTTTTTT. It specifies CASSSQQGNEKLFF.

V usage is TRBV21-1 and J usage is TRBJ1-1; the DNA was not compared with TRBD1, the D call given in the table. TRBV21-1 is tagged as a pseudogene. CDR3 size: 17 residues. CDR3 protein: CASSKETGEGMNTEAFF. CDR3 DNA: TGTGCCAGCAGCAAAGAGACAGGGGAAGGTATGAACACTGAAGCTTTCTTT.

This clone was picked up one time. The J gene is TRBJ1-5, the V gene TRBV15, with D possibly being TRBD1 (6 bases). V lost 3 bases and J lost 4, with 10 bases in between. This CDR3 contains 14 residues. Germline CDR1 is LNHNV and CDR2 is YYDKDF (reference sequence). CDR3 protein: CATSRGDRNQPQHF. The CDR3 DNA follows: TGTGCCACCAGCAGGGGCGACAGGAATCAGCCCCAGCATTTT.

The V gene is TRBV9, the J gene TRBJ1-2; the D gene is possibly TRBD1 (6 bases). With 0 bases removed from V and 6 bases from J, the gap between germline ends came to 12 bases. The CDR3 covers 14 residues. Per germline, CDR1 SGDLS and CDR2 YYNGEE. CDR3 loop: CASSVGNRADGYTF. The CDR3 DNA follows: TGTGCCAGCAGCGTAGGGAACAGGGCGGATGGCTACACCTTC. The complete variable domain, with remaining parts taken from reference TRBV9 and TRBJ1-2, reads DSGVTQTPKHLITATGQRVTLRCSPRSGDLSVYWYQQSLDQGLQFLIQYYNGEERAKGNILERFSAQQFPDLHSELNLSSLELGDSALYFCASSVGNRADGYTFGSGTRLTVV.

A word on this clone: The junction does not match germline at one end; this may be a read error. V usage is TRBV7-3 and J usage is TRBJ1-2; D might be TRBD1 (6 bases). This CDR3 contains 14 residues. Germline loops: CDR1 SGHTA, CDR2 FQGTGA. The CDR3 nucleotides read TGTGCCAGCGGCTTACAGGGTCCCCCGGTCGGCTACACCTTC. Translating gives CASGLQGPPVGYTF.

The V call is TRBV28, the J call TRBJ1-2; D gene uncertain. The CDR3 length is 14 residues. The germline gives CDR1 MDHEN, CDR2 SYDVKM. V gave up 3 bases and J gave up 1 base, with 9 bases separating them. CDR3 protein: CASSFLDNNYGYTF. The CDR3 DNA is TGTGCCAGCAGTTTTTTAGATAATAACTATGGCTACACCTTC.

This clone was observed a single time. V gene TRBV2 combines with J gene TRBJ1-5, with a weak D call TRBD1 (6 bases). Germline assignment: CDR1 SNHLY and CDR2 FYNNEI. Trimming took 7 bases from V and 1 from J, leaving 11 bases between them. The CDR3 contains 14 residues. The CDR3 protein is CASNLQGSNQPQHF. CDR3 nucleotides: TGTGCCAGCAACCTTCAGGGGAGCAATCAGCCCCAGCATTTT.

The rearrangement joins TRBV28 to TRBJ2-3; TRBD1 matches at 8 bases. The CDR3 runs 15 residues. Germline V lookup: CDR1 MDHEN, CDR2 SYDVKM. J gave up 2 bases and V 5 bases, and 6 bases lay outside the gene matches. The CDR3 region has the DNA TGTGCCAGCAGTAGTGGGACAGGAGACACAGATACGCAGTATTTT. Residues: CASSSGTGDTDTQYF. The entire variable domain, with the rest obtained from reference TRBV28 and TRBJ2-3, is as follows: DVKVTQSSRYLVKRTGEKVFLECVQDMDHENMFWYRQDPGLGLRLIYFSYDVKMKEKGDIPEGYSVSREKKERFSLILESASTNQTSMYLCASSSGTGDTDTQYFGPGTRLTVL.

The chain combines TRBV28 with TRBJ1-5, with D maybe TRBD1 (5 bases). V was cut by 7 bases and J by 2 bases, with 27 bases left in between. CDR1 and CDR2 (germline): MDHEN, SYDVKM. The CDR3 loop spans 19 amino acids. CDR3 DNA sequence: TGTGCCAGCACCCAACTCCCCCCGGGGAGGGGAAGCGGCAATCAGCCCCAGCATTTT. It specifies CASTQLPPGRGSGNQPQHF.

The chain combines TRBV25-1 with TRBJ1-1; possible D gene TRBD1, 6 bases. Germline CDR1 MGHDK, CDR2 SYGVNS. This CDR3 region has 14 residues. Trimming cost V 4 bases and J 1 base, with 10 bases left between them. The CDR3 reads CASSVLQGNTEAFF. CDR3 DNA sequence: TGTGCCAGCAGTGTACTACAGGGGAACACTGAAGCTTTCTTT.

This chain connects TRBV5-4 to TRBJ2-3, with a tentative D call TRBD2 (6 bases). V was shortened by 3 bases and J by 1 base, with 12 bases between the two germline ends. The CDR3 extends over 15 amino acids. Germline assignment: CDR1 SGHNT and CDR2 YYREEE (reference sequence). The CDR3 DNA follows: TGTGCCAGCAGCTCGGGGGTTTTAGGCACAGATACGCAGTATTTT. This encodes CASSSGVLGTDTQYF. Looking up the rest from reference TRBV5-4 and TRBJ2-3 gives the full variable domain: ETGVTQSPTHLIKTRGQQVTLRCSSQSGHNTVSWYQQALGQGPQFIFQYYREEENGRGNFPPRFSGLQFPNYSSELNVNALELDDSALYLCASSSGVLGTDTQYFGPGTRLTVL.

The chain couples TRBV27 to TRBJ1-1; D is uncertain. The CDR3 is 14 residues long. Per germline, CDR1 MNHEY and CDR2 SMNVEV (reference sequence). V was cut by 2 bases and J by 6 bases, with 13 bases left in between. This CDR3 is CASSLTPHYSEAFF. CDR3 bases: TGTGCCAGCAGTTTAACCCCTCACTACTCTGAAGCTTTCTTT.